This T cell receptor (beta chain) was identified during a study of T cells in Graves' hyperthyroidism and ophthalmopathy. The source material, RNA transcripts, was used to amplify TCR beta CDR3 regions. The TCR CDR3 was amplified in a first-round RT-PCR using the HTBI primer set. TCRdb re-called the multiplex PCR reads with MiXCR, one entry per CDR3 protein. The sample consists of some 370,000 distinct CDR3 sequences, approximately 18% of them appearing once. The diagnoses drew upon clinical symptoms, serum thyroxine and TRAb, thyroid ultrasound and orbital computed tomography. Preceding any ophthalmopathy symptoms, the blood sample dates from first hyperthyroidism diagnosis. The CDR3 totals 15 residues. V trimming: 2 bases; J trimming: 4 bases; junction bases outside the gene matches: 7. Germline V gives CDR1 MNHEY, CDR2 SMNVEV (reference sequence). This clonotype was seen at least ten times.

V usage is TRBV27 and J usage is TRBJ2-7, with 8 bases that match TRBD1. Sequenced input: blood. The source is a woman in her 30s with Graves' hyperthyroidism that later progressed to Graves' ophthalmopathy. Here the CDR3 DNA reads TGTGCCAGCAGTTTACGGGGACAGGCGATTTACGAGCAGTACTTC. It translates to CASSLRGQAIYEQYF.